These 10 T cell receptor beta chains were sequenced from one sample in a study of cytomegalovirus exposure and HLA in healthy donors. PCR was performed using 60 Vbeta and 13 Jbeta primers. Clones were sequenced by immunoSEQ multiplex PCR, and TCRdb holds only the in-frame ones, with some missing. The table lists approximately 150,000 clones, 65% to 80% of them singletons. Specimen: PBMCs. These receptors were obtained from a woman between 18 and 30 years old in good health and CMV-seronegative.

The chain has TRBV5-1 and TRBJ1-2, with 7 nucleotides matching TRBD1. CDR1 is SGHRS and CDR2 is YFSETQ in the germline V gene. This CDR3 is 15 amino acids long. Trimming removed 1 base from V and 0 bases from J; junction bases left unmatched: 3. CDR3 nucleotides: TGCGCCAGCAGCTTGACAGGGGAGCCTAACTATGGCTACACCTTC. Protein product: CASSLTGEPNYGYTF.

J is TRBJ2-1 and V is TRBV15; the match to TRBD2 covers 7 bases. CDR1 is LNHNV and CDR2 is YYDKDF in the germline V gene (reference sequence). J was trimmed by 5 bases and V by 1 base; bases with no gene match: 5. The CDR3 is 15 residues long. This CDR3 reads CATSRGGGVNNEQFF. The CDR3 coding sequence is TGTGCCACCAGCAGAGGGGGAGGGGTAAACAATGAGCAGTTCTTC.

The chain uses TRBV18 and TRBJ2-3; 14 nucleotides line up with TRBD2. The V segment lost 3 bases and the J segment 3 bases; nucleotides outside the gene matches: 2. The CDR3 runs to 16 residues. Germline CDR1 reads KGHSH; CDR2 reads LQKENI. In nucleotides, the CDR3 is TGTGCCAGCTCACCGTGGACTAGCGGGGGGACAGATACGCAGTATTTT. It codes for CASSPWTSGGTDTQYF.

V usage is TRBV19 and J usage is TRBJ2-7, with 10 bases matching TRBD1. Germline V gene lookup returns CDR1 LNHDA and CDR2 SQIVND (reference sequence). This CDR3 spans 15 amino acids. The V and J ends lost 6 bases and 5 bases, in that order; junction bases with no gene match: 10. CDR3 sequence: CASSPDRGQKDEQYF. In DNA form, the CDR3 reads TGTGCCAGTAGCCCCGACAGGGGGCAAAAAGACGAGCAGTACTTC. Based on the CDR3 plus reference TRBV19 and TRBJ2-7, the full variable domain is DGGITQSPKYLFRKEGQNVTLSCEQNLNHDAMYWYRQDPGQGLRLIYYSQIVNDFQKGDIAEGYSVSREKKESFPLTVTSAQKNPTAFYLCASSPDRGQKDEQYFGPGTRLTVT.

This chain connects TRBV11-2 to TRBJ1-1; D gene ambiguous. CDR1 SGHAT and CDR2 FQNNGV come from the germline V gene. Deletions cut 5 bases from V and 3 bases from J, with 4 bases between. The CDR3 has 11 amino acids. The CDR3 spells CASSPDTEAFF. CDR3 sequence (DNA): TGTGCCAGCAGCCCGGACACTGAAGCTTTCTTT.

The chain employs TRBV4-2 and TRBJ2-2, with D possibly being TRBD2 (7 bases). V was trimmed by 2 bases and J by 4 bases, leaving 23 bases between them. The CDR3 is made up of 19 amino acids. Germline CDR1 reads LGHNA; CDR2 reads YNFKEQ. The CDR3 sequence: CASSQKRGGILDGTGELFF. The CDR3 DNA sequence: TGTGCCAGCAGCCAAAAAAGGGGGGGGATCCTTGATGGCACCGGGGAGCTGTTTTTT.

The chain recombines TRBV29-1 with TRBJ1-2; maybe TRBD1 (6 bases). V lost 4 bases and J 2 bases, leaving 14 bases between the germline ends. CDR1 is SQVTM, CDR2 ANQGSEA, per germline. The CDR3 has 14 amino acids. The DNA for the CDR3 is TGCAGCGTTGTTTCGGACAGAACGAACTATGGCTACACCTTC. This translates into CSVVSDRTNYGYTF.

This chain uses TRBV10-1 with TRBJ2-3; TRBD2 aligns across 10 bases. This CDR3 spans 13 amino acids. V was pared by 10 bases and J by 4 bases, with 5 bases of the junction left unmatched. Germline CDR1 is WNHNN and CDR2 is SYGVQD (reference sequence). CDR3 loop: CATSSGSPDTQYF. The CDR3 DNA is TGCGCCACCTCTAGCGGGAGTCCAGATACGCAGTATTTT.

The chain couples TRBV7-2 to TRBJ1-2; 7 positions agree with TRBD1. Trimming at V came to 1 base and at J to 2 bases, leaving 13 bases not matched to a gene. The CDR3 consists of 18 residues. Germline V gene data show CDR1 as SGHTA and CDR2 as FQGNSA. The CDR3 nucleotides are TGTGCCAGCAGCTTAGGCTTGGACAGGCCCAGTTTAAACTATGGCTACACCTTC. This sequence encodes CASSLGLDRPSLNYGYTF.

The chain links TRBV5-6 to TRBJ1-5, with 7 positions matching TRBD1. After removal of 2 bases from V and 3 bases from J, the junction contained 5 bases not matched to a gene. CDR1 and CDR2 (germline): SGHDT, YYEEEE. This CDR3 has 15 amino acids. This chain's CDR3 is CASSFFGTDNQPQHF. DNA of the CDR3: TGTGCCAGCAGCTTTTTCGGGACAGACAATCAGCCCCAGCATTTT.